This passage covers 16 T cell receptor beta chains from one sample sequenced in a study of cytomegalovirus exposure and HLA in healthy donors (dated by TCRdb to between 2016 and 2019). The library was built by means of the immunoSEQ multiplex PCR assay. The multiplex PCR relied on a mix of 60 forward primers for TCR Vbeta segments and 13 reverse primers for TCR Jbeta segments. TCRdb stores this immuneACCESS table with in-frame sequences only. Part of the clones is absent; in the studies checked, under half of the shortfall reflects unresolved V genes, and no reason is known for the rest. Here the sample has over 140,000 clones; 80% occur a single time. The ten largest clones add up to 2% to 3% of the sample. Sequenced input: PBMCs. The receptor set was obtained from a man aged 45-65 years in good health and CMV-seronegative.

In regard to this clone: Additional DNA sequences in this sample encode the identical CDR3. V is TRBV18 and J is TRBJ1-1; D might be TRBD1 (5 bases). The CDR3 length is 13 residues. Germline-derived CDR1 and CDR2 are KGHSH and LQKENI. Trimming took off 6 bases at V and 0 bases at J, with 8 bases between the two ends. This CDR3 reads CASSSTVNTEAFF. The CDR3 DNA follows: TGTGCCAGCTCGTCGACAGTGAACACTGAAGCTTTCTTT. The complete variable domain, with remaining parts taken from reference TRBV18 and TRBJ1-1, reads NAGVMQNPRHLVRRRGQEARLRCSPMKGHSHVYWYRQLPEEGLKFMVYLQKENIIDESGMPKERFSAEFPKEGPSILRIQQVVRGDSAAYFCASSSTVNTEAFFGQGTRLTVV.

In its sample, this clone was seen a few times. CDR3 sequence: CASSTAGGTSGAHEQFF. CDR3 sequence (DNA): TGTGCCAGCAGCACCGCAGGGGGGACTAGCGGGGCCCATGAGCAGTTCTTC. This chain connects TRBV11-2 to TRBJ2-1; 13 bases align to TRBD2. The V and J ends lost 5 bases and 8 bases, in that order; junction bases with no gene match: 12. Germline loops: CDR1 SGHAT, CDR2 FQNNGV. CDR3 length: 17 residues.

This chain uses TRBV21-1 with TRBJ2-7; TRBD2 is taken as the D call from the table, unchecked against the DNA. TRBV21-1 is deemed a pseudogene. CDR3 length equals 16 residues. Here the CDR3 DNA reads TGTGCCAGCAGTAAGGGGACTAGCGGGAGTATCTACGAGCAGTACTTC. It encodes CASSKGTSGSIYEQYF.

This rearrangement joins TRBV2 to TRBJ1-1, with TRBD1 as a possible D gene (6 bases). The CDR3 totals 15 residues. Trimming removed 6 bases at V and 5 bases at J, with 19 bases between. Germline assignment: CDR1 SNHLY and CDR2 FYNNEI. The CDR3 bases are TGTGCCAGCAGGGGTCCCCAGGGGCAAGAGACTGAAGCTTTCTTT. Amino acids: CASRGPQGQETEAFF.

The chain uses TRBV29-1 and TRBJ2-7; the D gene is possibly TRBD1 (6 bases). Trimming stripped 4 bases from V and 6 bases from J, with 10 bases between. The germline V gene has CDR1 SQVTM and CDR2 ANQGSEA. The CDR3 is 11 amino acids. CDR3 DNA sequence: TGCAGCGTTGGGGGGCAGTCCGAGCAGTACTTC. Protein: CSVGGQSEQYF.

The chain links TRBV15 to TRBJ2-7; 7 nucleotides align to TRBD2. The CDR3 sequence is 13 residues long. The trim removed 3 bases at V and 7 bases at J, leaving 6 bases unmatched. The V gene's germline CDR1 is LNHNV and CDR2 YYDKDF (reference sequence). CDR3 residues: CATSSVLGGEQYF. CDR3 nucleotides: TGTGCCACCAGCAGTGTCCTCGGGGGGGAGCAGTACTTC.

DNA of the CDR3: TGTGCCTGGAGTAGGGGACAGGGGAACACTGAAGCTTTCTTT. Protein product: CAWSRGQGNTEAFF. V usage is TRBV30 and J usage is TRBJ1-1, with 9 bases aligning to TRBD1. V trimming: 2 bases; J trimming: 1 base; junction bases outside the gene matches: 2. The length of the CDR3 is 14 residues. Germline V CDR1 and CDR2: GTSNPN, SVGIG (reference sequence).

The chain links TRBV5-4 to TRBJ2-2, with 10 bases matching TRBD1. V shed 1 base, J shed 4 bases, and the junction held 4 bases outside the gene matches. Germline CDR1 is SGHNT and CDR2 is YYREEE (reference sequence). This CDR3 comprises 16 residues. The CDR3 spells CASSLIGDRGTGELFF. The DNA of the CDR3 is TGTGCCAGCAGCTTGATTGGGGACAGGGGCACCGGGGAGCTGTTTTTT.

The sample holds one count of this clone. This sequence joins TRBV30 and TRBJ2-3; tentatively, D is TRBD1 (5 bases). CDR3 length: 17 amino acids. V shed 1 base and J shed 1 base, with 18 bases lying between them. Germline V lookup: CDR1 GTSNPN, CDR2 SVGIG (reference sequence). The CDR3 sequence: CAWSAEPRVWGTDTQYF. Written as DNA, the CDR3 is TGTGCCTGGAGTGCCGAACCCAGGGTGTGGGGCACAGATACGCAGTATTTT.

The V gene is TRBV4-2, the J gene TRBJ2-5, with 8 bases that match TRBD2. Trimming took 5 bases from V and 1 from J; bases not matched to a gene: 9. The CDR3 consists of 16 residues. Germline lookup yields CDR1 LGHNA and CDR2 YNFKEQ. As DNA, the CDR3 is TGTGCCAGCAGCACAAGAGCCGGGGGGGCCCAAGAGACCCAGTACTTC. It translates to CASSTRAGGAQETQYF.

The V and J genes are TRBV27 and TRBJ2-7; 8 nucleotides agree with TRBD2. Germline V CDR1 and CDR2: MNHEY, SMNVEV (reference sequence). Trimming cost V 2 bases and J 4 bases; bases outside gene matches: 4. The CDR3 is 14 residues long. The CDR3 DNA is TGTGCCAGCAGTTTAACAACTAGCGGATACGAGCAGTACTTC. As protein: CASSLTTSGYEQYF.

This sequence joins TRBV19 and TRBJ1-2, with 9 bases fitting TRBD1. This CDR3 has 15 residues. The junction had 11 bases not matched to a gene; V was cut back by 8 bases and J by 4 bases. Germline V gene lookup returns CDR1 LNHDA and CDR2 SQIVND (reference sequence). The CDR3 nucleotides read TGTGCCAGTTCTTCCACCCGGGACAGGGTCTATGGCTACACCTTC. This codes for CASSSTRDRVYGYTF.

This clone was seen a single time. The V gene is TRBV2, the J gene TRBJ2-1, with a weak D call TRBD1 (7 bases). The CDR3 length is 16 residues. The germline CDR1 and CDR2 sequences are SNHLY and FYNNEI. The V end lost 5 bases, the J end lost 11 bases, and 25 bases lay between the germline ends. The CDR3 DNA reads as TGTGCCAGCAGTCGAAAAGAGACAGGGACTGGGGGGAAGCAGTTCTTC. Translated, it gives CASSRKETGTGGKQFF.

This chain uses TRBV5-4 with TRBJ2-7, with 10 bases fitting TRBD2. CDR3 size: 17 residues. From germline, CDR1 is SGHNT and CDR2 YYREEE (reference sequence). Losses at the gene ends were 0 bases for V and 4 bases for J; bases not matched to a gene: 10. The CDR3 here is CASSLGASGSIGYEQYF. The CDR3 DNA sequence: TGTGCCAGCAGCTTGGGGGCTAGCGGGAGTATCGGGTACGAGCAGTACTTC. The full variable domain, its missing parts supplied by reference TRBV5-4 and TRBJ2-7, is ETGVTQSPTHLIKTRGQQVTLRCSSQSGHNTVSWYQQALGQGPQFIFQYYREEENGRGNFPPRFSGLQFPNYSSELNVNALELDDSALYLCASSLGASGSIGYEQYFGPGTRLTVT.

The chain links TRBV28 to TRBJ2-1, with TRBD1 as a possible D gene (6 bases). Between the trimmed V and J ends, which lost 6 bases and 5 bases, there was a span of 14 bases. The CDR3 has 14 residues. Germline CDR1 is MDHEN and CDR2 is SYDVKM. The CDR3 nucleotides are TGTGCCAGCAGCCTTTTACAGGGTAACAATGAGCAGTTCTTC. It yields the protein CASSLLQGNNEQFF.

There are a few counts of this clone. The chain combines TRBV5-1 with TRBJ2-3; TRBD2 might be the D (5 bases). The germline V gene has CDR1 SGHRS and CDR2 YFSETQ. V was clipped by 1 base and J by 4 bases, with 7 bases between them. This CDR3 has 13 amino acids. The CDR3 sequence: CASSLSSPDTQYF. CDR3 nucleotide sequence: TGCGCCAGCAGCTTGTCTAGCCCAGATACGCAGTATTTT. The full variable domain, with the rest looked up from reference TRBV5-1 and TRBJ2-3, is KAGVTQTPRYLIKTRGQQVTLSCSPISGHRSVSWYQQTPGQGLQFLFEYFSETQRNKGNFPGRFSGRQFSNSRSEMNVSTLELGDSALYLCASSLSSPDTQYFGPGTRLTVL.